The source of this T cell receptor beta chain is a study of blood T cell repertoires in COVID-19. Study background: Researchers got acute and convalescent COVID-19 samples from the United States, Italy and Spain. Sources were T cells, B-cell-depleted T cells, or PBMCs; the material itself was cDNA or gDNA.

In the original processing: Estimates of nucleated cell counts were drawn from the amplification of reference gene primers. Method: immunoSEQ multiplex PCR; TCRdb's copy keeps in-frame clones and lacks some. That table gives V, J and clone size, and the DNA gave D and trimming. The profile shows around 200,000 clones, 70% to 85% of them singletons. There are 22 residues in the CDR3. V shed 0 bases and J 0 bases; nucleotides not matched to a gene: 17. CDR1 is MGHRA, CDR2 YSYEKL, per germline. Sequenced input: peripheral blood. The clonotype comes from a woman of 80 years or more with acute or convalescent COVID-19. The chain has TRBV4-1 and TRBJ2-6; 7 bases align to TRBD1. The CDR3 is CASSQDALRQGRRGSGANVLTF. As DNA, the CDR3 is TGCGCCAGCAGCCAAGATGCTCTTAGACAGGGAAGAAGGGGCTCTGGGGCCAACGTCCTGACTTTC.